The clone carrying this TCR beta chain has a handful of counts. Antigen specificity is unknown. The source of the sample is a study of cytomegalovirus exposure and HLA in healthy donors. Study results and limitations: An observed cluster of highly shared sequence variants was recorded as a likely sequencing artifact. About 87% or about 30% of the time was how often most TCR beta V segments were productive, according to an earlier analysis.

It was with 60 Vbeta and 13 Jbeta primers that the PCR ran. Measured with immunoSEQ multiplex PCR; TCRdb has only the in-frame clones, and not every one. The sample lists roughly 71,000 clones, 62% occurring once. The germline V gene encodes CDR1 SGHVS and CDR2 FQNEAQ. The CDR3 length is 16 residues. J was trimmed by 6 bases and V by 5 bases; bases with no gene match: 9. This chain uses TRBV7-8 with TRBJ1-6, with 8 bases aligning to TRBD1. The sequencing sample was made of PBMCs. The receptor was derived from a man under 40 in good health and CMV-seronegative. The CDR3 sequence is CASSGGQAYSNSPLHF. The CDR3, as DNA: TGTGCCAGCAGCGGGGGACAGGCTTACTCTAATTCACCCCTCCACTTT.